The 27 T cell receptor beta chains below come from one sample, sequenced in a study of shared clonotypes between healthy human individuals. CD45RO-negative, CCR7-positively selected cells formed the naive CD8 fraction, excluding terminally differentiated effector memory CD45RA+ cells. The repertoire was sequenced with immunoSEQ multiplex PCR; TCRdb's copy has only in-frame clones and lacks some. This repertoire shows about 590,000 clones, around 95% found once; its top ten account for about 0.11%. The specimen sequenced was naive CD8+ T cells sorted from blood. These receptors were taken from a woman aged 25 to 39 in good health.

The sample holds one count of this clone. This chain links TRBV2 with TRBJ2-1, with a possible D match to TRBD2 (5 bases). V was clipped by 6 bases and J by 8 bases, with 20 bases between them. This CDR3 comprises 15 residues. Germline-derived CDR1 and CDR2 are SNHLY and FYNNEI. The CDR3 is CASRETRAYGDEQFF. CDR3 sequence (DNA): TGTGCCAGCAGAGAGACCCGGGCTTACGGGGATGAGCAGTTCTTC.

V gene TRBV9 combines with J gene TRBJ2-1; the D is unclear. Trimming pared 2 bases from V and 2 bases from J, leaving 11 bases between. Germline CDR1 SGDLS, CDR2 YYNGEE. This CDR3 spans 15 amino acids. DNA for the CDR3: TGTGCCAGCAGCGTGCCCCCTAGTCCCTACAATGAGCAGTTCTTC. Translation gives CASSVPPSPYNEQFF.

The chain has TRBV19 and TRBJ2-7; 12 bases map to TRBD1. V shed 3 bases, J shed 3 bases, and the junction held 3 bases outside the gene matches. Germline V gene data show CDR1 as LNHDA and CDR2 as SQIVND (reference sequence). CDR3 length: 15 residues. CDR3 residues: CASSIGTGGLYEQYF. CDR3 bases: TGTGCCAGTAGTATCGGGACAGGGGGCCTCTACGAGCAGTACTTC.

In this sample, this clone turned up once. The CDR3 DNA follows: TGTGCCAGCAGCGACGACCGCAACTATGGCTACACCTTC. Translated: CASSDDRNYGYTF. The chain links TRBV5-4 to TRBJ1-2; D unclear. In germline, CDR1 is SGHNT, CDR2 YYREEE (reference sequence). The CDR3 runs to 13 residues. Trimming took off 4 bases at V and 2 bases at J, with 9 bases between the two ends.

The chain recombines TRBV4-1 with TRBJ2-1; 9 bases agree with TRBD2. The trim removed 0 bases at V and 4 bases at J, leaving 4 bases unmatched. Per germline, CDR1 MGHRA and CDR2 YSYEKL. This CDR3 region has 16 residues. DNA for the CDR3: TGCGCCAGCAGCCAAGACCAACTAGCGGGTTACAATGAGCAGTTCTTC. Protein: CASSQDQLAGYNEQFF.

V and J are TRBV27 and TRBJ2-1; no reliable D call. The CDR3 length is 12 residues. Trimming pared 8 bases from V and 8 bases from J, leaving 13 bases between. Germline lookup yields CDR1 MNHEY and CDR2 SMNVEV (reference sequence). CDR3: CASWSRMDEQFF. In DNA form, the CDR3 reads TGTGCCAGCTGGTCTAGAATGGATGAGCAGTTCTTC.

The rearrangement joins TRBV7-9 to TRBJ1-4; D gene uncertain. V lost 5 bases and J lost 8, with 24 bases in between. Per the germline V gene, CDR1 is SEHNR and CDR2 is FQNEAQ (reference sequence). The length of the CDR3 is 17 residues. CDR3 DNA: TGTGCCAGCAGCCCAAGGGTCGGGCGACGCGAAGAAGAAAAACTGTTTTTT. Protein: CASSPRVGRREEEKLFF.

As DNA, the CDR3 is TGCGCCAGCAGGGTGGACCGGGAAGCCGGGGAGCTGTTTTTT. It is translated as CASRVDREAGELFF. This chain joins TRBV4-1 and TRBJ2-2; D might be TRBD2 (5 bases). This CDR3 spans 14 amino acids. Trimming shortened V by 6 bases and J by 6 bases, and 14 bases separated the two germline ends. Germline values: CDR1 MGHRA, CDR2 YSYEKL.

The chain employs TRBV5-4 and TRBJ2-5; a possible D gene is TRBD1 (6 bases). V was pared by 5 bases and J by 3 bases, with 11 bases between. This CDR3 region has 13 residues. Germline V gene lookup returns CDR1 SGHNT and CDR2 YYREEE (reference sequence). In nucleotides, the CDR3 is TGTGCCAGCAGTTTGACAGGTGAAGAGACCCAGTACTTC. Its protein is CASSLTGEETQYF.

This clone was counted a few times. The V gene is TRBV14, the J gene TRBJ2-2; D is unresolved. Germline CDR1 is SGHDN and CDR2 is FVKESK. The CDR3 runs 15 residues. V was pared by 0 bases and J by 5 bases, with 10 bases between. The CDR3 spells CASSQDQLMTGELFF. CDR3 sequence (DNA): TGTGCCAGCAGCCAAGATCAACTGATGACCGGGGAGCTGTTTTTT.

Points on this clone: Other nucleotide sequences in the sample specify the same CDR3. The rearrangement links TRBV15 to TRBJ2-7; TRBD2 might be the D (6 bases). The CDR3 runs to 14 residues. Trimming removed 1 base at V and 7 bases at J, with 14 bases between. Germline V lookup: CDR1 LNHNV, CDR2 YYDKDF (reference sequence). The CDR3 reads CATSRGGESREQYF. The DNA of the CDR3 is TGTGCCACCAGCAGAGGCGGGGAGAGCAGGGAGCAGTACTTC.

This clone was recorded once. V usage is TRBV11-1 and J usage is TRBJ2-2, with TRBD2 matching over 8 bases. There are 16 residues in the CDR3. The V gene end was trimmed by 4 bases and the J gene end by 5 bases; junction bases not matched to a gene: 9. Germline-derived CDR1 and CDR2 are SGHAT and FQDESV (reference sequence). CDR3 amino acids: CASSSPGLVSTGELFF. CDR3 sequence (DNA): TGTGCCAGCAGCTCACCGGGACTAGTTTCGACCGGGGAGCTGTTTTTT.

The CDR3: CSATDHTQYF. DNA of the CDR3: TGCAGTGCTACCGACCATACGCAGTATTTT. The chain employs TRBV20-1 and TRBJ2-3; no definite D call. Germline lookup yields CDR1 DFQATT and CDR2 SNEGSKA (reference sequence). This CDR3 region has 10 residues. V was pared by 4 bases and J by 7 bases, with 6 bases between.

This clone was seen once. The chain is built from TRBV5-1 and TRBJ2-7; the D is unclear. V lost 0 bases to trimming and J lost 3 bases, with 7 bases between them. This CDR3 spans 13 amino acids. Germline CDR1 and CDR2: SGHRS and YFSETQ. CDR3 in DNA: TGCGCCAGCAGCTTGGGGGGTTTCTACGAGCAGTACTTC. It specifies CASSLGGFYEQYF.

This chain joins TRBV6-5 and TRBJ2-7, with 7 bases identical to TRBD1. This CDR3 contains 11 residues. Losses at the gene ends were 5 bases for V and 12 bases for J; bases not matched to a gene: 7. Germline V CDR1 and CDR2: MNHEY, SVGAGI. CDR3 in amino acids: CASSPGQNLYF. The CDR3 coding sequence is TGTGCCAGCAGTCCGGGACAGAATCTGTACTTC.

This rearrangement joins TRBV7-2 to TRBJ2-1; D tentatively reads TRBD1 or TRBD2 (6 bases each). CDR1 is SGHTA and CDR2 is FQGNSA in the germline V gene. This CDR3 has 15 amino acids. V was clipped by 5 bases and J by 6 bases, with 17 bases between them. The chain's CDR3 is CASSPGLGGGNEQFF. CDR3 sequence (DNA): TGTGCCAGCAGCCCGGGTCTCGGAGGGGGCAATGAGCAGTTCTTC.

The V call is TRBV5-1, the J call TRBJ2-7, with D possibly TRBD2 on 6 matching bases. The germline V and J ends were trimmed by 0 bases and 6 bases, with 13 bases remaining between them. The CDR3 is made up of 14 amino acids. CDR1 SGHRS and CDR2 YFSETQ come from the germline V gene. The CDR3 DNA reads TGCGCCAGCAGCTTGGCTCCGGGAGTCCTCGAGCAGTACTTC. Protein: CASSLAPGVLEQYF.

The V gene is TRBV29-1, the J gene TRBJ2-2; D perhaps matches TRBD2 (5 bases). CDR1 is SQVTM and CDR2 is ANQGSEA in the germline V gene. CDR3 length: 14 amino acids. V was trimmed by 1 base and J by 0 bases, leaving 6 bases between them. The CDR3 DNA reads as TGCAGCGTTGAAGCCGGGACGAACACCGGGGAGCTGTTTTTT. It specifies CSVEAGTNTGELFF.

The chain is built from TRBV21-1 and TRBJ1-1; the table's D call TRBD1 went unverified against the DNA. TRBV21-1 is a pseudogene locus. The length of the CDR3 is 14 residues. In DNA, the CDR3 is TGTGCCAGCAGCAAGAGAGGGGGTGACACTGAAGCTTTCTTT. Protein product: CASSKRGGDTEAFF.

The rearrangement joins TRBV15 to TRBJ1-5, with D unclear. V gave up 4 bases and J gave up 3 bases, with 10 bases separating them. The CDR3 extends over 14 amino acids. Per the germline V gene, CDR1 is LNHNV and CDR2 is YYDKDF (reference sequence). As DNA, the CDR3 is TGTGCCACCAGCAAACTAGAGCCCAATCAGCCCCAGCATTTT. It translates to CATSKLEPNQPQHF.

The J gene is TRBJ2-1, the V gene TRBV9, with TRBD2 matching 9 bases. CDR3 length equals 16 residues. CDR1 and CDR2 from the germline V gene are SGDLS and YYNGEE. V shed 4 bases, J shed 0 bases, and the junction held 5 bases outside the gene matches. The CDR3, as DNA: TGTGCCAGCAGCCCCACGACTAGCGGCTCCTACAATGAGCAGTTCTTC. Protein product: CASSPTTSGSYNEQFF.

The table lists this clone with a count of one. The CDR3 DNA follows: TGCGCCAGCCGACTTACAGGGACAGCTGGGGATGAAAAACTGTTTTTT. This encodes CASRLTGTAGDEKLFF. This sequence joins TRBV4-1 and TRBJ1-4, with TRBD1 matching 7 bases. The CDR3 consists of 16 residues. V lost 8 bases, J lost 6 bases, and 15 bases stayed unmatched. The germline CDR1 and CDR2 sequences are MGHRA and YSYEKL.

CDR3 coding DNA: TGCGCCAGCAGCCTCAGACCCTCCGGGACAAACTCCTACGAGCAGTACTTC. Translation gives CASSLRPSGTNSYEQYF. This rearrangement joins TRBV4-1 to TRBJ2-7, with TRBD1 as a possible D gene (6 bases). The CDR3 consists of 17 residues. Trimming removed 4 bases at V and 0 bases at J, with 19 bases between. CDR1 MGHRA and CDR2 YSYEKL come from the germline V gene.

CDR3 protein: CASSLEGGGNQPQHF. The CDR3 DNA sequence: TGTGCCAGCAGCTTGGAGGGCGGGGGCAATCAGCCCCAGCATTTT. This chain links TRBV5-8 with TRBJ1-5; the D is unclear. V lost 0 bases and J lost 2, with 9 bases in between. CDR3 length equals 15 residues. The V gene's germline CDR1 is SGHTS and CDR2 YDEGEE.

This chain uses TRBV7-9 with TRBJ2-5; no reliable D call. This CDR3 has 12 residues. Trimming removed 5 bases at V and 11 bases at J, with 15 bases between. The V gene's germline CDR1 is SEHNR and CDR2 FQNEAQ (reference sequence). CDR3 nucleotide sequence: TGTGCCAGCAGCGGTGTCCCCGGAGAGCAGTACTTC. Its translation is CASSGVPGEQYF.

This chain's CDR3 is CSVPGQGTYEQYF. The DNA for the CDR3 is TGCAGCGTTCCCGGACAGGGAACCTACGAGCAGTACTTC. The chain links TRBV29-1 to TRBJ2-7; 8 bases match TRBD1. Looked up from germline, CDR1 is SQVTM and CDR2 is ANQGSEA. V lost 5 bases and J lost 2; bases outside the gene matches: 5. CDR3 length: 13 amino acids.

The genes are TRBV7-3 and TRBJ2-3, with D tentatively TRBD2 (5 bases). The CDR3 runs to 13 residues. Trimming took 10 bases from V and 2 from J, leaving 13 bases between them. The germline V gene has CDR1 SGHTA and CDR2 FQGTGA. The CDR3 sequence is CATADSPTDTQYF. CDR3 sequence (DNA): TGTGCCACGGCGGACTCGCCCACAGATACGCAGTATTTT. The whole variable domain, remainder taken from reference TRBV7-3 and TRBJ2-3, is GAGVSQTPSNKVTEKGKYVELRCDPISGHTALYWYRQSLGQGPEFLIYFQGTGAADDSGLPNDRFFAVRPEGSVSTLKIQRTERGDSAVYLCATADSPTDTQYFGPGTRLTVL.